The clone carrying this T cell receptor beta chain turned up a few times. These data originate in a study of T cells in Graves' hyperthyroidism and ophthalmopathy. On the basis of clinical symptoms, serum thyroxine and TRAb, thyroid ultrasound and orbital computed tomography, diagnoses were made. Out of 8.5 to 10 ml of fresh peripheral blood came the PBMCs. Amplification yielded TCR beta CDR3 regions, with RNA transcripts as the source. The HTBI primer set served for first-round RT-PCR of the TCR CDR3. TCRdb used MiXCR to reprocess the multiplex PCR reads, holding one entry per CDR3 protein. The data show 380,000 or so distinct CDR3 sequences, roughly 12% seen once. Unmatched junction bases numbered 7, after V lost 5 bases and J lost 8 bases. The CDR3 is 14 residues long.

This clonotype was obtained from a man aged 25 to 40 with Graves' hyperthyroidism that later progressed to Graves' ophthalmopathy. Sequencing was done on a sample of blood. The chain employs TRBV12-3 or TRBV12-4 and TRBJ2-1; TRBD1 aligns across 9 bases. CDR3 DNA: TGTGCCAGCAGTCATTGGACAGGGGAGGATGAGCAGTTCTTC. As protein: CASSHWTGEDEQFF.